A single sample is the source of the 5 T cell receptor beta chains below, sequenced in a study of cytomegalovirus exposure and HLA in healthy donors (dated by TCRdb to 2016 to 2017). The library was obtained by the immunoSEQ multiplex PCR assay. A mixture of 60 forward primers for TCR Vbeta segments and 13 reverse primers for TCR Jbeta segments was used in the multiplex PCR. TCRdb retrieved this table from immuneACCESS and kept in-frame rearrangements only. Not all clones are present; in checked studies, unresolved V genes account for under half, and no reason is known for the remainder. The sample yields around 190,000 clones; roughly four fifths were counted once. The top ten clonotypes cover about 1.9% of the sample. Input material: PBMCs. The source is a man between 25 and 39 years old in good health and CMV-seronegative.

This clone was recorded a few times. Compared with germline, one end of the junction differs, possibly owing to a read error. This chain connects TRBV7-7 to TRBJ2-1; TRBD2 aligns across 11 bases. CDR1 is SSHAT, CDR2 FNYEAQ, per germline (reference sequence). CDR3 size: 16 residues. CDR3 protein: CASSFGTSGRHNEQFF. The CDR3 DNA sequence: TGTGCTAGCAGCTTTGGGACTAGCGGAAGACACAATGAGCAGTTCTTC.

The chain joins TRBV7-9 to TRBJ2-1, with 14 positions matching TRBD2. V lost 4 bases, J lost 9 bases, and 8 bases stayed unmatched. Germline V CDR1 and CDR2: SEHNR, FQNEAQ (reference sequence). CDR3 length equals 16 residues. Written as DNA, the CDR3 is TGTGCCAGCAGCTCAGGGACTAGCGGGAGACGGGGTGAGCAGTTCTTC. The encoded protein is CASSSGTSGRRGEQFF.

The chain carries TRBV6-6 and TRBJ1-1; D not resolved. Germline V gives CDR1 MNHNY, CDR2 SVGAGI (reference sequence). The CDR3 consists of 16 residues. Trimming left V 4 bases short and J 1 base short, with 16 bases between. The CDR3, as DNA: TGTGCCAGCAGTTCAGGTGAGACACTGACGAACACTGAAGCTTTCTTT. Translated, it gives CASSSGETLTNTEAFF.

This chain uses TRBV4-1 with TRBJ2-7; 12 nucleotides line up with TRBD2. With 0 bases clipped from V and 6 bases from J, the junction kept 9 bases outside the gene matches. This CDR3 comprises 17 residues. The germline V gene encodes CDR1 MGHRA and CDR2 YSYEKL. This chain's CDR3 is CASSQDLAGGLRREQYF. The CDR3, as DNA: TGCGCCAGCAGCCAAGATCTAGCGGGAGGGCTTAGACGCGAGCAGTACTTC.

This chain links TRBV2 with TRBJ2-6, with a tentative D call TRBD1 (6 bases). Germline V gives CDR1 SNHLY, CDR2 FYNNEI. This CDR3 has 16 residues. V dropped 1 base and J dropped 4 bases, with 11 bases sitting between them. DNA of the CDR3: TGTGCCAGCAGTGAAGGCAGGGGTCTGGGGGCCAACGTCCTGACTTTC. Its protein is CASSEGRGLGANVLTF.